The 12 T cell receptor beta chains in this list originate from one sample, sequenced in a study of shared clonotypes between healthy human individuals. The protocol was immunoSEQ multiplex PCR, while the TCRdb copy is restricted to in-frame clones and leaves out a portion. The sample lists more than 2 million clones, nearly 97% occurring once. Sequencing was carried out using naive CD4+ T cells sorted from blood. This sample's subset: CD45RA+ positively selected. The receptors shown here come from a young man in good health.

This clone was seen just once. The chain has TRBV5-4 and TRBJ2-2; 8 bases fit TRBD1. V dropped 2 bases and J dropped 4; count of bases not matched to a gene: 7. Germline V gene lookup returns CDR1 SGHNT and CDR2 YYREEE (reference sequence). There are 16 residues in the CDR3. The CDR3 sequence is CASSLTGGRGTGELFF. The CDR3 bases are TGTGCCAGCAGCTTAACAGGGGGGAGAGGCACCGGGGAGCTGTTTTTT.

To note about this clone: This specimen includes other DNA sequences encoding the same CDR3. As DNA, the CDR3 is TGTGCCAGCAGTTACTCGTCAGGGGGTTTATACGAGCAGTACTTC. Protein sequence: CASSYSSGGLYEQYF. This chain uses TRBV6-5 with TRBJ2-7; 7 positions match TRBD1. The CDR3 has 15 amino acids. Germline assignment: CDR1 MNHEY and CDR2 SVGAGI. V lost 0 bases, J lost 4 bases, and 6 bases stayed unmatched.

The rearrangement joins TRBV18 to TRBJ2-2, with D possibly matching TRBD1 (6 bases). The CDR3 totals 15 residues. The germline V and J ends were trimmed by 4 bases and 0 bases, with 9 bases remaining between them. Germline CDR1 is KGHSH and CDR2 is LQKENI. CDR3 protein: CASSRTESNTGELFF. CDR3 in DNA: TGTGCCAGCTCACGGACAGAATCGAACACCGGGGAGCTGTTTTTT.

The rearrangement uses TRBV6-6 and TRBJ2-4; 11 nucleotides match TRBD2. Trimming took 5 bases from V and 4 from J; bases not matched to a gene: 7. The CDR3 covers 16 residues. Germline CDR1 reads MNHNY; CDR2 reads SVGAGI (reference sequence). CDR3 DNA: TGTGCCAGCAGTCCCGCCCGGACTAGCGGGAAAAACATTCAGTACTTC. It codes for CASSPARTSGKNIQYF.

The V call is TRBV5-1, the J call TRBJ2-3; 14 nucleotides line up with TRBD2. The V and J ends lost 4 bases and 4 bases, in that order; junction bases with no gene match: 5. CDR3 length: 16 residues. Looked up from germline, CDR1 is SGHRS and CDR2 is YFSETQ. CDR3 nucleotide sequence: TGCGCCAGCAGCCCGGGACTAGCGGGAGTACCAGATACGCAGTATTTT. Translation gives CASSPGLAGVPDTQYF. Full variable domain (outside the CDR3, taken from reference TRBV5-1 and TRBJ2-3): KAGVTQTPRYLIKTRGQQVTLSCSPISGHRSVSWYQQTPGQGLQFLFEYFSETQRNKGNFPGRFSGRQFSNSRSEMNVSTLELGDSALYLCASSPGLAGVPDTQYFGPGTRLTVL.

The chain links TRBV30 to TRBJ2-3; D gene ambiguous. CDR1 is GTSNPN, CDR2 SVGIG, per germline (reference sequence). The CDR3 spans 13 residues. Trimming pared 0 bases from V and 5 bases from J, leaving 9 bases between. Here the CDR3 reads CAWSVQSGDTQYF. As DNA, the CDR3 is TGTGCCTGGAGTGTACAATCGGGAGATACGCAGTATTTT.

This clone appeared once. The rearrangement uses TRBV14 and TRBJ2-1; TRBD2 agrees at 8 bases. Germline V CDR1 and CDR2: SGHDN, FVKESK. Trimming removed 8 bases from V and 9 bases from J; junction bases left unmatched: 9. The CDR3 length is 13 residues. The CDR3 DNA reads TGTGCCAGCGCACTAGCGGTTATCGGTGAGCAGTTCTTC. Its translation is CASALAVIGEQFF.

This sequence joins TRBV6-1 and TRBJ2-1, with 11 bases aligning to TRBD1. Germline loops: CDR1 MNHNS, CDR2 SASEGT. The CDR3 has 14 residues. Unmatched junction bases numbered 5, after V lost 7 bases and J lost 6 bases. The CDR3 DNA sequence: TGTGCCAGCACCCGGGACAGGGGGTTCAATGAGCAGTTCTTC. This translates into CASTRDRGFNEQFF.

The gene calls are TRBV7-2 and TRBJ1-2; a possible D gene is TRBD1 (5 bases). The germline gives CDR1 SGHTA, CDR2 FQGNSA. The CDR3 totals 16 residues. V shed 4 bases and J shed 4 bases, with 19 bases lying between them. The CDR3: CASSSSDSPEVYGYTF. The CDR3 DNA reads TGTGCCAGCAGCTCCTCTGACAGTCCAGAAGTCTATGGCTACACCTTC.

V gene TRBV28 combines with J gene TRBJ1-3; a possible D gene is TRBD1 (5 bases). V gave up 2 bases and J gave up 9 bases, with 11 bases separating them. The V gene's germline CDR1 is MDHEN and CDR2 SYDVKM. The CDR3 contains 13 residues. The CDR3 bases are TGTGCCAGCAGTTTAGGGAGGGGACGCACCATATATTTT. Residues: CASSLGRGRTIYF.

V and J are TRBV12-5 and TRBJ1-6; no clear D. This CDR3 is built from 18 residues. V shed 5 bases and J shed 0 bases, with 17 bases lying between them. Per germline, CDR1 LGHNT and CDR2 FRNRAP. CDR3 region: CASGQQRTESSYNSPLHF. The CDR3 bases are TGTGCTAGTGGTCAACAGAGGACCGAAAGCTCCTATAATTCACCCCTCCACTTT.

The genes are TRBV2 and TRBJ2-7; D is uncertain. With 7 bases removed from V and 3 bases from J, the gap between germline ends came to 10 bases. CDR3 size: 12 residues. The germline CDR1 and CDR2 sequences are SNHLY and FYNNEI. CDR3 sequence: CASTPDGYEQYF. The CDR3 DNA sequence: TGTGCCAGCACTCCCGATGGCTACGAGCAGTACTTC.